Listed below are T cell receptor beta chains from one sample, sequenced in a study of T cell responses to AZD1222 COVID-19 vaccine. Here immunoSEQ multiplex PCR was the method, and the copy in TCRdb shows in-frame clones only, minus some. This table has 85,000 to 90,000 clones, approximately 91% appearing once. The specimen was peripheral blood, collected on day 0 of AZD1222 vaccination. The source of these receptors is an adult in good health. Both conserved end residues are part of each CDR3. A D gene is named only where the DNA matches it firmly. For some rows the clone size is stated as once, few or many, or as a class when expanded; others skip it.

>TRBJ2-4|NA|TRBD2|TRBV5-4
TGTGCCAGCAGCTTTGGCGGGGGGGGGCAAAACATTCAGTACTTC
CASSFGGGGQNIQYF
>TRBJ2-2|NA|NA|TRBV5-1
TGCGCCAGCAGCTTGGTGGGAGACGGAACCGGGGAGCTGTTTTTT
CASSLVGDGTGELFF
>TRBJ2-1|once|TRBD1|TRBV5-1
TGCGCCAGCAGCGCCGGGACAGGACTTTACAATGAGCAGTTCTTC
CASSAGTGLYNEQFF
>TRBJ1-2|once|NA|TRBV6-6
TGTGCCAGCAGCACGGACAGCCCAGGCTACACCTTC
CASSTDSPGYTF
>TRBJ2-1|NA|NA|TRBV4-1
TGCGCCAGCAGCCAAGATCCGATTTCCTACAATGAGCAGTTCTTC
CASSQDPISYNEQFF
>TRBJ1-2|NA|NA|TRBV18
TGTGCCAGCTCACCGGATCAGTCGGGACCTAACTATGGCTACACCTTC
CASSPDQSGPNYGYTF
>TRBJ2-3|NA|NA|TRBV24-1
TGTGCCACCAGTGCCGGTCTCGGCTTCACAGATACGCAGTATTTT
CATSAGLGFTDTQYF
>TRBJ2-7|few|NA|TRBV6-6
TGTGCCAGCAGTTCTCGGGCCTACGAGCAGTACTTC
CASSSRAYEQYF
>TRBJ2-1|NA|TRBD1|TRBV7-8
TGTGCCAGCAGCTTTGACAGGGGGCGCGGCAATGAGCAGTTCTTC
CASSFDRGRGNEQFF
>TRBJ1-1|NA|NA|TRBV21-1
TGTGCCAGCAGCAAAGAAGGGCCCGACAGGGGAATGACTGAAGCTTTCTTT
CASSKEGPDRGMTEAFF
>TRBJ2-3|NA|NA|TRBV5-5
TGTGCCAGCAGCTTGATGAGTGATACGCAGTATTTT
CASSLMSDTQYF
>TRBJ2-5|NA|NA|TRBV10-1
TGCGCCAGCAGTGCGGACAGACAAGAGACCCAGTACTTC
CASSADRQETQYF